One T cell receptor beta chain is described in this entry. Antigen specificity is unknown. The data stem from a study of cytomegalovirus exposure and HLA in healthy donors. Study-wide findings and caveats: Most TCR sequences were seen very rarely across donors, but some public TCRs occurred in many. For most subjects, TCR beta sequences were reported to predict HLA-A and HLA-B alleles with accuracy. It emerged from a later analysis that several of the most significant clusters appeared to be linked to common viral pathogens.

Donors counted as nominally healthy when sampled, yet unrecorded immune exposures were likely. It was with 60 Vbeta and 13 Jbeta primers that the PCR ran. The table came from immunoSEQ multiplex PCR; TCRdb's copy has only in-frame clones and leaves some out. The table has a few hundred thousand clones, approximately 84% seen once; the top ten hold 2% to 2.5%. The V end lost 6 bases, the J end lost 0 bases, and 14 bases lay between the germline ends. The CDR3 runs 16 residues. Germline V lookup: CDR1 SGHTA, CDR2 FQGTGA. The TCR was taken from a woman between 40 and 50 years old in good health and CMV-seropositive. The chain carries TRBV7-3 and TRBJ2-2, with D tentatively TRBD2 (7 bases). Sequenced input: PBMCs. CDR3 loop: CASRQGGGSNTGELFF. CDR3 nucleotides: TGTGCCAGCAGGCAAGGGGGGGGCTCGAACACCGGGGAGCTGTTTTTT.